Sequencing of this T cell receptor (beta chain) was carried out in a study of control samples from healthy donors and cancer patients. This table comes from immunoSEQ multiplex PCR, and its TCRdb copy is limited to in-frame clones, with some not included. Among more than 80,000 clones, roughly 93% were seen once, and the ten largest hold 8%. Germline lookup yields CDR1 LGHNA and CDR2 YNFKEQ. Trimming removed 8 bases at V and 9 bases at J, with 20 bases between. The CDR3 contains 13 residues. This clone has only one observation. This receptor was obtained from a man aged 18 to 30 in good health. The chain recombines TRBV4-2 with TRBJ2-7; maybe TRBD1 (6 bases). The sample was blood. CDR3 in DNA: TGTGCCAGCGGAGAGGGGGTTCAGGCAGGGCAGTACTTC. This codes for CASGEGVQAGQYF.